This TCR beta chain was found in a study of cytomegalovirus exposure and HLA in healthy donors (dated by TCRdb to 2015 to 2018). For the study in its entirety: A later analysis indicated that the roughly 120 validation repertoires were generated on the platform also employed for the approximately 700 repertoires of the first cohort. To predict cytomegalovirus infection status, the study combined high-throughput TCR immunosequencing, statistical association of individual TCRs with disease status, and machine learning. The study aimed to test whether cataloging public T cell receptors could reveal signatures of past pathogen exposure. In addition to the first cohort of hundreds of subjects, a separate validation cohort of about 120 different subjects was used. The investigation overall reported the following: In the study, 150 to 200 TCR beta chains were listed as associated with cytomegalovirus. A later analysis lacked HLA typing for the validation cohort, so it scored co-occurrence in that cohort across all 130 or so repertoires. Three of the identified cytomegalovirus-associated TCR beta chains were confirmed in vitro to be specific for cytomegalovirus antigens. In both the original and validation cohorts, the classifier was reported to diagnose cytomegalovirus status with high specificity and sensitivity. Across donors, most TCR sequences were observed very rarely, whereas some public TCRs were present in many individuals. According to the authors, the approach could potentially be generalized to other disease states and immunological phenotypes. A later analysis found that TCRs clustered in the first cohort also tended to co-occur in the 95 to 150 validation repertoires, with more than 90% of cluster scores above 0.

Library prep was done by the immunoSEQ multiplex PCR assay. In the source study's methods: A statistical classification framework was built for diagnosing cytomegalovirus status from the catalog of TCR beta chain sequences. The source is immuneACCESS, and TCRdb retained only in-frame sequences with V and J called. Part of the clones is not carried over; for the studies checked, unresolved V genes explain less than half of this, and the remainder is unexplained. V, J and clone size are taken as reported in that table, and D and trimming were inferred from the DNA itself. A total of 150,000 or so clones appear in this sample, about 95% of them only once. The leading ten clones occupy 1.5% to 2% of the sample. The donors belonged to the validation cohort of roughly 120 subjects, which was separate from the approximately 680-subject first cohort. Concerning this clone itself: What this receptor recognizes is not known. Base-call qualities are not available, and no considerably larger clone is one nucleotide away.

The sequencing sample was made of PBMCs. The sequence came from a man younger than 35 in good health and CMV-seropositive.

The CDR3 reads as follows: CASRGLAGGTETQYF. Here is the DNA: TGTGCCAGCAGGGGACTAGCGGGAGGGACAGAGACCCAGTACTTC. This chain joins TRBV2 to TRBJ2-5; 16 bases in between match TRBD2. From the germline V gene, CDR1 is SNHLY and CDR2 is FYNNEI. Relative to germline, V is missing 6 bases and J is missing 4 bases, with 2 bases of the junction outside any gene match. Taken from cysteine to phenylalanine, the CDR3 has 15 residues. Only the CDR3 region is kept as DNA, spanning 45 bases read in frame from base 1.